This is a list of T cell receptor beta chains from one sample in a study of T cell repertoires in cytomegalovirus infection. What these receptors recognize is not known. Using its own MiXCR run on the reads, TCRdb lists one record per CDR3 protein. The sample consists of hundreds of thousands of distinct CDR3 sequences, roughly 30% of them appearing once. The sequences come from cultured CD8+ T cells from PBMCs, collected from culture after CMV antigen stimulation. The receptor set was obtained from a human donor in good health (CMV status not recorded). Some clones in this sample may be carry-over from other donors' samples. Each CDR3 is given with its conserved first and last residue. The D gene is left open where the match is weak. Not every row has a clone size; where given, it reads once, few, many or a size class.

CASSPDRDVQETQYF,TGTGCCAGCAGCCCCGACAGGGACGTTCAAGAGACCCAGTACTTC,TRBJ2-5,TRBD1,TRBV5-6,few
CASSEGGRGNEKLFF,TGCGCCAGCAGTGAAGGCGGCCGGGGTAATGAAAAACTGTTTTTT,TRBJ1-4,.,TRBV10-2,.
CASSLTAEAFF,TGTGCCAGCAGCTTGACGGCTGAAGCTTTCTTT,TRBJ1-1,.,TRBV7-4,many
CASSRSGELNYGYTF,TGTGCCAGCAGTCGATCAGGGGAATTGAACTATGGCTACACCTTC,TRBJ1-2,.,TRBV7-3,.
CASSEDGNQPQHF,TGTGCCAGCAGTGAGGATGGCAATCAGCCCCAGCATTTT,TRBJ1-5,.,TRBV6-4,.
CASSLSTVNEQFF,TGTGCCAGCAGTTTATCCACAGTAAATGAGCAGTTCTTC,TRBJ2-1,.,TRBV27,.
CSVADSGTIEWGYTF,TGCAGCGTTGCCGATTCCGGGACGATCGAATGGGGCTACACCTTC,TRBJ1-2,.,TRBV29-1,.
CASSIASGGWGTEAFF,TGTGCCAGTAGTATAGCGTCCGGGGGTTGGGGCACTGAAGCTTTCTTT,TRBJ1-1,.,TRBV19,.
CASSLGYSDTQYF,TGTGCCAGCAGCTTAGGCTACTCAGATACGCAGTATTTT,TRBJ2-3,.,TRBV7-4,.
CASSFLGVGEKLFF,TGTGCCAGCAGCTTTCTGGGGGTTGGGGAAAAACTGTTTTTT,TRBJ1-4,.,TRBV12-3/TRBV12-4,.
CASSYSGQGTPADTEAFF,TGTGCCAGCAGTTACTCGGGACAGGGGACTCCCGCGGACACTGAAGCTTTCTTT,TRBJ1-1,TRBD1,TRBV6-5,few
CASNTAGFLNTEAFF,TGTGCCAGCAATACCGCCGGGTTCTTGAACACCGAAGCTTTCTTT,TRBJ1-1,.,TRBV6-2/TRBV6-3,.
CASSLTNKAETQYF,TGTGCCAGCAGTTTAACGAATAAGGCAGAGACCCAGTACTTC,TRBJ2-5,.,TRBV27,.
CASSYDPTYTEAFF,TGTGCCAGCAGTTACGACCCAACTTACACTGAAGCTTTCTTT,TRBJ1-1,.,TRBV6-5,.
CASSYSGQAYTSGANVLTF,TGTGCCAGCAGTTACTCAGGACAGGCGTACACCTCTGGGGCCAACGTCCTGACTTTC,TRBJ2-6,TRBD1,TRBV6-5,.
CASSAEAATNEKLFF,TGTGCCAGCAGCGCCGAAGCAGCAACTAATGAAAAACTGTTTTTT,TRBJ1-4,.,TRBV9,.
CASSLLGDKNNEQFF,TGTGCCAGCAGCCTACTCGGCGACAAAAACAATGAGCAGTTCTTC,TRBJ2-1,.,TRBV7-3,many
CATSRDRYSTDTQYF,TGTGCCACCAGCAGAGATCGTTATAGCACAGATACGCAGTATTTT,TRBJ2-3,.,TRBV15,once
CASSPRVGGPETQYF,TGTGCCAGCAGCCCGCGGGTTGGCGGGCCAGAGACCCAGTACTTC,TRBJ2-5,.,TRBV9,.
CSVRRGYGYTF,TGCAGTGTCCGAAGGGGTTATGGCTACACCTTC,TRBJ1-2,.,TRBV20-1,.
CASSTDKNTEAFF,TGTGCCAGCAGCACAGACAAGAACACTGAAGCTTTCTTT,TRBJ1-1,.,TRBV7-9,few
CASKKAGLGEQYF,TGCGCCAGCAAAAAAGCGGGACTCGGAGAGCAGTACTTC,TRBJ2-7,TRBD2,TRBV5-1,many
CASSLIGGGAFF,TGTGCCAGCAGCTTAATAGGTGGGGGAGCTTTCTTT,TRBJ1-1,.,TRBV7-2,many
CASRDGTGKWNTEAFF,TGCGCCAGCAGGGACGGGACAGGGAAATGGAACACTGAAGCTTTCTTT,TRBJ1-1,TRBD1,TRBV10-2,.
CATEGPGGGRADTQYF,TGTGCCACCGAGGGCCCCGGGGGCGGGCGAGCAGATACGCAGTATTTT,TRBJ2-3,.,TRBV6-5,once